The next 30 T cell receptor beta chains were all read from a single sample in a study of blood T cell repertoires in COVID-19. Sequenced by immunoSEQ multiplex PCR; TCRdb stores in-frame clones only, minus some. The profile shows 200,000 to 250,000 clones, about four fifths of them singletons. The sequenced material came from PBMCs or T cells enriched from blood (not recorded which). These receptors all come from a woman in her sixties who had recovered from COVID-19.

The chain joins TRBV5-1 to TRBJ2-7; a possible D gene is TRBD1 (6 bases). Germline loops: CDR1 SGHRS, CDR2 YFSETQ. This CDR3 has 15 amino acids. Trimming took off 0 bases at V and 2 bases at J, with 12 bases between the two ends. CDR3 sequence: CASSLAPGDTYEQYF. The CDR3 DNA reads TGCGCCAGCAGCTTGGCCCCTGGGGACACCTACGAGCAGTACTTC.

The CDR3 region is CASSSGAGGTEAFF. The DNA for the CDR3 is TGTGCCAGCAGCTCTGGGGCAGGTGGGACTGAAGCTTTCTTT. The rearrangement uses TRBV7-3 and TRBJ1-1; TRBD1 is a possible D gene (5 bases). Germline V gene lookup returns CDR1 SGHTA and CDR2 FQGTGA. This CDR3 region has 14 residues. V gave up 4 bases and J gave up 5 bases, with 14 bases separating them. Variable domain in full (rest from reference TRBV7-3 and TRBJ1-1): GAGVSQTPSNKVTEKGKYVELRCDPISGHTALYWYRQSLGQGPEFLIYFQGTGAADDSGLPNDRFFAVRPEGSVSTLKIQRTERGDSAVYLCASSSGAGGTEAFFGQGTRLTVV.

The chain couples TRBV6-5 to TRBJ1-4, with D possibly being TRBD1 (5 bases). The CDR3 runs 15 residues. V was clipped by 6 bases and J by 6 bases, with 17 bases between them. Germline V gene sequence: CDR1 MNHEY, CDR2 SVGAGI. The CDR3 spells CASSPTGPEDEKLFF. The CDR3 nucleotides are TGTGCCAGCAGCCCAACAGGCCCGGAAGATGAAAAACTGTTTTTT.

This chain connects TRBV6-5 to TRBJ1-1, with D tentatively TRBD1 (6 bases). Germline V gene data show CDR1 as MNHEY and CDR2 as SVGAGI. This CDR3 is built from 15 residues. The ends were cut back, 2 bases at V and 0 bases at J, with 10 bases in the middle. This CDR3 reads CASSYEGGVNTEAFF. CDR3 DNA sequence: TGTGCCAGCAGTTACGAGGGGGGGGTGAACACTGAAGCTTTCTTT.

V is TRBV7-9 and J is TRBJ1-1; no clear D gene. Germline CDR1 is SEHNR and CDR2 is FQNEAQ (reference sequence). The V end lost 2 bases, the J end lost 1 base, and 8 bases lay between the germline ends. The length of the CDR3 is 14 residues. CDR3 loop: CASSLPPRNTEAFF. The CDR3 DNA follows: TGTGCCAGCAGCTTACCCCCTAGGAACACTGAAGCTTTCTTT.

This clone showed up many times. The chain uses TRBV10-3 and TRBJ1-6; 8 nucleotides match TRBD1. Germline CDR1 and CDR2: ENHRY and SYGVKD. V lost 3 bases, J lost 7 bases, and 2 bases stayed unmatched. The CDR3 sequence is 14 residues long. The CDR3 DNA follows: TGTGCCATCAGTGATCAGGGGGCAAATTCACCCCTCCACTTT. It translates to CAISDQGANSPLHF.

The chain couples TRBV3-1 (or the pseudogene TRBV3-2) to TRBJ2-1; 12 bases match TRBD2. The length of the CDR3 is 15 residues. The junction had 7 bases not matched to a gene; V was cut back by 4 bases and J by 9 bases. The germline CDR1 and CDR2 sequences are LGHDT and YNNKEL (reference sequence). The CDR3 region is CASSLLTSGSGEQFF. The DNA of the CDR3 is TGTGCCAGCAGCCTCTTGACTAGCGGGAGCGGTGAGCAGTTCTTC.

The V gene is TRBV18, the J gene TRBJ2-7; 8 nucleotides match TRBD2. CDR3 length: 16 residues. V shed 0 bases and J 0 bases; nucleotides not matched to a gene: 4. The V gene's germline CDR1 is KGHSH and CDR2 LQKENI. The CDR3 protein is CASSPPIAGGSYEQYF. The CDR3 nucleotides read TGTGCCAGCTCACCACCGATCGCGGGGGGCTCCTACGAGCAGTACTTC.

This sequence joins TRBV9 and TRBJ1-5; 8 nucleotides match TRBD1. This CDR3 comprises 13 residues. J was trimmed by 6 bases and V by 6 bases; bases with no gene match: 5. Looked up from germline, CDR1 is SGDLS and CDR2 is YYNGEE. CDR3 sequence: CASNGQGSQPQHF. The CDR3 nucleotides are TGTGCCAGCAACGGACAGGGAAGTCAGCCCCAGCATTTT.

This chain links TRBV7-9 with TRBJ1-5, with D possibly matching TRBD1 (5 bases). V lost 5 bases, J lost 6 bases, and 11 bases lay in between. CDR1 SEHNR and CDR2 FQNEAQ come from the germline V gene (reference sequence). The CDR3 is 13 residues long. CDR3 region: CASSINGGQPQHF. The CDR3 DNA reads as TGTGCCAGCAGCATCAACGGGGGTCAGCCCCAGCATTTT.

The rearrangement joins TRBV19 to TRBJ2-2, with D tentatively TRBD2 (5 bases). V dropped 3 bases and J dropped 7 bases, with 12 bases sitting between them. The CDR3 extends over 14 amino acids. The germline gives CDR1 LNHDA, CDR2 SQIVND (reference sequence). The CDR3 DNA follows: TGTGCCAGTAGTATCCGGAAGGGAGTCGGGGAGCTGTTTTTT. It translates to CASSIRKGVGELFF.

The chain links TRBV12-3 or TRBV12-4 to TRBJ2-7; D ambiguous. V lost 6 bases and J lost 6, with 12 bases in between. This CDR3 region has 12 residues. The CDR3 sequence: CASSLLFVEQYF. The CDR3 region has the DNA TGTGCCAGCAGCCTCCTATTCGTCGAGCAGTACTTC.

The V and J genes are TRBV7-2 and TRBJ1-2, with a possible D match to TRBD1 (5 bases). Germline CDR1 SGHTA, CDR2 FQGNSA. V was clipped by 3 bases and J by 6 bases, with 11 bases between them. This CDR3 has 13 amino acids. In nucleotides, the CDR3 is TGTGCCAGCAGCTTGGGGTGGGGGGATGGCTACACCTTC. It codes for CASSLGWGDGYTF.

This clone came up a few times. The chain joins TRBV7-2 to TRBJ1-4; TRBD1 is a possible D gene (6 bases). The CDR3 contains 15 residues. Trimming left V 3 bases short and J 7 bases short, with 15 bases between. CDR1 and CDR2 (germline): SGHTA, FQGNSA. CDR3 loop: CASSFGAGVSEKLFF. The CDR3 bases are TGTGCCAGCAGCTTTGGGGCAGGGGTCAGTGAAAAACTGTTTTTT.

The J gene is TRBJ2-7, the V gene TRBV11-2, with 7 bases identical to TRBD2. This CDR3 is 14 amino acids long. Germline loops: CDR1 SGHAT, CDR2 FQNNGV. With V trimmed by 1 base and J by 6 bases, 6 bases remained unmatched. CDR3: CASSLVVAGVEQYF. The CDR3 DNA sequence: TGTGCCAGCAGCTTAGTGGTTGCGGGAGTCGAGCAGTACTTC.

The chain carries TRBV14 and TRBJ2-1, with D perhaps matching TRBD2 (6 bases). CDR3 length equals 14 residues. V was shortened by 2 bases and J by 3 bases, with 8 bases between the two germline ends. Per the germline V gene, CDR1 is SGHDN and CDR2 is FVKESK. CDR3 nucleotide sequence: TGTGCCAGCAGCCAATGGCGGGACTACAATGAGCAGTTCTTC. As protein: CASSQWRDYNEQFF.

CDR3 DNA sequence: TGTGCCAGCAGCTTGTTAGAACGGACTCACAATGAAGCTTTCTTT. Translation: CASSLLERTHNEAFF. The V call is TRBV5-6, the J call TRBJ1-1; no definite D call. This CDR3 has 15 residues. Trimming left V 1 base short and J 7 bases short, with 17 bases between. CDR1 is SGHDT and CDR2 is YYEEEE in the germline V gene.

The chain links TRBV25-1 to TRBJ2-2; 7 positions match TRBD1. Germline lookup yields CDR1 MGHDK and CDR2 SYGVNS. Trimming cost V 1 base and J 5 bases; bases outside gene matches: 7. This CDR3 has 16 residues. The DNA for the CDR3 is TGTGCCAGCAGTGAATCGGACAGGCAGCGAACCGGGGAGCTGTTTTTT. Its protein product is CASSESDRQRTGELFF.

V usage is TRBV6-5 and J usage is TRBJ2-7, with D maybe TRBD1 (5 bases). CDR3 length: 13 amino acids. Germline V gene sequence: CDR1 MNHEY, CDR2 SVGAGI. The V end lost 8 bases, the J end lost 1 base, and 12 bases lay between the germline ends. The chain's CDR3 is CASVFAGSYEQYF. In DNA, the CDR3 is TGTGCCAGCGTATTTGCAGGGTCCTACGAGCAGTACTTC.

The gene calls are TRBV18 and TRBJ2-7; D ambiguous. The CDR3 length is 15 residues. The germline CDR1 and CDR2 sequences are KGHSH and LQKENI. The germline V and J ends were trimmed by 0 bases and 2 bases, with 11 bases remaining between them. CDR3 nucleotides: TGTGCCAGCTCACCACCTGGGCAGACGGCCTACGAGCAGTACTTC. It yields the protein CASSPPGQTAYEQYF.

This chain connects TRBV19 to TRBJ1-1; D call uncertain. Trimming left V 7 bases short and J 1 base short, with 16 bases between. CDR1 and CDR2 (germline): LNHDA, SQIVND (reference sequence). CDR3 length: 15 amino acids. CDR3 loop: CASTPSGPPNTEAFF. In nucleotides, the CDR3 is TGTGCCAGTACCCCTAGCGGGCCTCCGAACACTGAAGCTTTCTTT.

In this sample, this clone turned up once. This sequence joins TRBV7-9 and TRBJ1-6; perhaps TRBD1 as D (5 bases). This CDR3 has 15 residues. Between the trimmed V and J ends, which lost 1 base and 6 bases, there was a span of 10 bases. The germline CDR1 and CDR2 sequences are SEHNR and FQNEAQ (reference sequence). CDR3 sequence (DNA): TGTGCCAGCAGCTTAGGGACACTCGTTAATTCACCCCTCCACTTT. This translates into CASSLGTLVNSPLHF.

The chain couples TRBV7-9 to TRBJ2-3; TRBD2 agrees at 7 bases. V lost 1 base and J lost 6; bases outside the gene matches: 7. Looked up from germline, CDR1 is SEHNR and CDR2 is FQNEAQ (reference sequence). The CDR3 length is 15 residues. The CDR3 sequence: CASSLGTRGLDTQYF. The CDR3 coding sequence is TGTGCCAGCAGCTTAGGGACTAGGGGTCTGGATACGCAGTATTTT. The entire variable domain, with the rest obtained from reference TRBV7-9 and TRBJ2-3, is as follows: DTGVSQNPRHKITKRGQNVTFRCDPISEHNRLYWYRQTLGQGPEFLTYFQNEAQLEKSRLLSDRFSAERPKGSFSTLEIQRTEQGDSAMYLCASSLGTRGLDTQYFGPGTRLTVL.

The chain couples TRBV3-1 (or the pseudogene TRBV3-2) to TRBJ2-6; D uncertain. Trimming shortened V by 3 bases and J by 2 bases, and 11 bases separated the two germline ends. The CDR3 runs to 16 residues. Germline V gene data show CDR1 as LGHDT and CDR2 as YNNKEL (reference sequence). The CDR3 sequence: CASSHVGATGANVLTF. CDR3 DNA sequence: TGTGCCAGCAGCCACGTGGGCGCTACTGGGGCCAACGTCCTGACTTTC.

The chain is built from TRBV2 and TRBJ2-3; possible D gene TRBD1, 5 bases. Trimming removed 5 bases at V and 2 bases at J, with 8 bases between. This CDR3 region has 13 residues. From germline, CDR1 is SNHLY and CDR2 FYNNEI. The CDR3 here is CASSTRVTDTQYF. The CDR3 DNA reads TGTGCCAGCAGTACCAGGGTCACAGATACGCAGTATTTT.

The CDR3 sequence: CASTEGQGNYGYTF. The CDR3, as DNA: TGTGCCAGCACTGAGGGACAGGGCAACTATGGCTACACCTTC. J is TRBJ1-2 and V is TRBV9; 9 nucleotides line up with TRBD1. Germline CDR1 SGDLS, CDR2 YYNGEE. The CDR3 is made up of 14 amino acids. Trimming took 6 bases from V and 2 from J; bases not matched to a gene: 5.

A few counts support this clone. This chain links TRBV7-3 with TRBJ1-2, with D hard to call. Trimming pared 6 bases from V and 8 bases from J, leaving 19 bases between. The CDR3 has 14 amino acids. Germline V CDR1 and CDR2: SGHTA, FQGTGA. This CDR3 is CASSPEGRVVGYTF. CDR3 bases: TGTGCCAGCAGTCCGGAGGGCCGGGTCGTCGGCTACACCTTC.

This clone was counted only a few times. J is TRBJ1-5 and V is TRBV6-5; 10 bases line up with TRBD1. The V gene's germline CDR1 is MNHEY and CDR2 SVGAGI. V shed 4 bases and J 11 bases; nucleotides not matched to a gene: 8. The CDR3 contains 14 residues. CDR3 nucleotides: TGTGCCAGCAGTTCCCGGGACAGGGGATGGTCCCAGCATTTT. Its protein product is CASSSRDRGWSQHF.

The rearrangement uses TRBV7-6 and TRBJ2-1, with 10 bases that match TRBD2. The CDR3 has 15 residues. J lost 9 bases, V lost 0 bases, and 5 bases had no gene match. CDR1 is SGHVS and CDR2 is FNYEAQ in the germline V gene. The CDR3 here is CASSLALAGEGEQFF. Here the CDR3 DNA reads TGTGCCAGCAGCTTAGCTCTAGCGGGGGAGGGTGAGCAGTTCTTC.

The V and J genes are TRBV11-1 and TRBJ1-1, with D perhaps TRBD1 (5 bases). Germline loops: CDR1 SGHAT, CDR2 FQDESV (reference sequence). Trimming took 5 bases from V and 4 from J, leaving 11 bases between them. This CDR3 comprises 13 residues. CDR3: CASSPRVSTEAFF. The CDR3 region has the DNA TGTGCCAGCAGCCCCAGGGTTAGCACTGAAGCTTTCTTT.